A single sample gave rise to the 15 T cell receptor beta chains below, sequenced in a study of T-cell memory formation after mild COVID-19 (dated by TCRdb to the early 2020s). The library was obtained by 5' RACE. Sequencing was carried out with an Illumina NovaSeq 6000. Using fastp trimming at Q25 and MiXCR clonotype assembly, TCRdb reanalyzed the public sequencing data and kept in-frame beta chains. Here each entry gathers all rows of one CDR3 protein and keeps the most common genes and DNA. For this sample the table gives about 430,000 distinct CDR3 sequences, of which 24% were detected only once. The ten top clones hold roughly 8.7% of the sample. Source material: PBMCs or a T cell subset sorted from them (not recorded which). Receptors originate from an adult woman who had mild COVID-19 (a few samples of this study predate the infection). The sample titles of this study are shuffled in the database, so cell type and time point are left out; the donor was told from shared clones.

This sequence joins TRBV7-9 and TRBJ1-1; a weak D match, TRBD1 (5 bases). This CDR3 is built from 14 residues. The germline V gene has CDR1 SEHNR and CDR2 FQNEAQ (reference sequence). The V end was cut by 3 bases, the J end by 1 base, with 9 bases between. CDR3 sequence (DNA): TGTGCCAGCAGCTTCGGAGGGGAGAACACTGAAGCTTTCTTT. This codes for CASSFGGENTEAFF.

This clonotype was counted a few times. The CDR3 reads CASSISGQGSGRETQYF. The CDR3 DNA reads as TGTGCCAGTAGTATATCGGGACAGGGTAGTGGGAGAGAGACCCAGTACTTC. The chain carries TRBV19 and TRBJ2-5, with 9 bases lining up with TRBD1. The CDR3 has 17 amino acids. V was pared by 2 bases and J by 4 bases, with 11 bases of the junction left unmatched. Germline lookup yields CDR1 LNHDA and CDR2 SQIVND (reference sequence).

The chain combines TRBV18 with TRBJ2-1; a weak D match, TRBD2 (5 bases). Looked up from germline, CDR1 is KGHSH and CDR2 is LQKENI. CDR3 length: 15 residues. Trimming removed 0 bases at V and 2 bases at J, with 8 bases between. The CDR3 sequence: CASSPPASPYNEQFF. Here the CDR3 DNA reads TGTGCCAGCTCACCACCGGCTAGCCCCTACAATGAGCAGTTCTTC. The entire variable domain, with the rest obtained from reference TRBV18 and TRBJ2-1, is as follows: NAGVMQNPRHLVRRRGQEARLRCSPMKGHSHVYWYRQLPEEGLKFMVYLQKENIIDESGMPKERFSAEFPKEGPSILRIQQVVRGDSAAYFCASSPPASPYNEQFFGPGTRLTVL.

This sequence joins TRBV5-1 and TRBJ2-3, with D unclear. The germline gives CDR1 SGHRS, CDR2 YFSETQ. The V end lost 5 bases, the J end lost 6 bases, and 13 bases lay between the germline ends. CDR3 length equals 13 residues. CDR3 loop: CASSQRIVDTQYF. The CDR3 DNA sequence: TGCGCCAGCAGTCAACGTATCGTGGATACGCAGTATTTT.

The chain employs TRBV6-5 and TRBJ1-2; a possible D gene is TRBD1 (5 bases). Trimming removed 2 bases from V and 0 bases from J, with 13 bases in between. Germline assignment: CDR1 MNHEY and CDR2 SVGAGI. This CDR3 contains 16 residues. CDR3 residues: CASSYRMGDSNYGYTF. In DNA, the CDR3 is TGTGCCAGCAGTTACCGGATGGGGGACTCTAACTATGGCTACACCTTC.

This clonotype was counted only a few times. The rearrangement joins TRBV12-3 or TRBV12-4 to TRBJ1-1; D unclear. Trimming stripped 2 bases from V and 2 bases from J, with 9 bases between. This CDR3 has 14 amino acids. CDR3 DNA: TGTGCCAGCAGTTTAAGGCAGTTAAACACTGAAGCTTTCTTT. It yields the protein CASSLRQLNTEAFF.

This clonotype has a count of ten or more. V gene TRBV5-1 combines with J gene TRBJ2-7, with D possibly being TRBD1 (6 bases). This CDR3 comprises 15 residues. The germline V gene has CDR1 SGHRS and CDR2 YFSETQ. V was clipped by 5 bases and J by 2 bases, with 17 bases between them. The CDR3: CASSSSQGAPYEQYF. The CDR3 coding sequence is TGCGCCAGCAGTTCCTCACAGGGAGCTCCCTACGAGCAGTACTTC.

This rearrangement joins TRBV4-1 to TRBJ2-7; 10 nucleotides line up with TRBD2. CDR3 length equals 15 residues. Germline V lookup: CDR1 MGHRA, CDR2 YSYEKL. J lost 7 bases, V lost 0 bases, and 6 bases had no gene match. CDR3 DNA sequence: TGCGCCAGCAGCCAAGATCCTAGCGGGAGAGGTGAGCAGTACTTC. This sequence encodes CASSQDPSGRGEQYF.

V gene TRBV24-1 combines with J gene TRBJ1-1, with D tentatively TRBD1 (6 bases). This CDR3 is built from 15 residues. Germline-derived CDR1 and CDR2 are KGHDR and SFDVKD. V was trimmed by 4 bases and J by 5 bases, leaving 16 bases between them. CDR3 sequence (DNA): TGTGCCACCAGTGACCCACAGGGCGGTCGGACTGAAGCTTTCTTT. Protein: CATSDPQGGRTEAFF.

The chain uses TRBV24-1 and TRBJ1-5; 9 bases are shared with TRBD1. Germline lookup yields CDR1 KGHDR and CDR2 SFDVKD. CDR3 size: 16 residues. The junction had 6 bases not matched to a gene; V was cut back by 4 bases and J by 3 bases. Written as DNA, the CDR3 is TGTGCCACCAGTGACCATCGACAGGGGGACAATCAGCCCCAGCATTTT. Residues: CATSDHRQGDNQPQHF.

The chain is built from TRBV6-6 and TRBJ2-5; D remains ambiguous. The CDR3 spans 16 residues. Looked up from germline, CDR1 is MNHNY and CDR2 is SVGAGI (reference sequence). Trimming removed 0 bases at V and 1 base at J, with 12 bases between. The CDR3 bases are TGTGCCAGCAGTTACTCGCCCAGCCTACCCCAAGAGACCCAGTACTTC. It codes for CASSYSPSLPQETQYF.

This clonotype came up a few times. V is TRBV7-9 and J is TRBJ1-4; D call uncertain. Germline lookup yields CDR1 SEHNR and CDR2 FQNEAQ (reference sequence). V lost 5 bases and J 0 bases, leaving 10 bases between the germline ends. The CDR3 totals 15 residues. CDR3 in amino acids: CASSNDGATNEKLFF. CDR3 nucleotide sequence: TGTGCCAGCAGCAATGACGGTGCAACTAATGAAAAACTGTTTTTT.

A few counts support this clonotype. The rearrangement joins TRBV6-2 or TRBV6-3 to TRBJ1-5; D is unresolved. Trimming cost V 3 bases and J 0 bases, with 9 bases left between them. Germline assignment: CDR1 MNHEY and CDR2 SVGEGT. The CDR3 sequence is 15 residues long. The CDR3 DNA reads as TGTGCCAGCAGTTATGGAGGGTTTAGCAATCAGCCCCAGCATTTT. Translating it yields CASSYGGFSNQPQHF.

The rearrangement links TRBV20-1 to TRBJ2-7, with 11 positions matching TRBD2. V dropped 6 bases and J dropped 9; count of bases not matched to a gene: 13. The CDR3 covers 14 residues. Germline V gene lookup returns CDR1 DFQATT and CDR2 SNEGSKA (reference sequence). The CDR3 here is CSAIAGGQQEPQYF. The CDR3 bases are TGCAGTGCCATAGCGGGAGGGCAACAGGAGCCGCAGTACTTC.

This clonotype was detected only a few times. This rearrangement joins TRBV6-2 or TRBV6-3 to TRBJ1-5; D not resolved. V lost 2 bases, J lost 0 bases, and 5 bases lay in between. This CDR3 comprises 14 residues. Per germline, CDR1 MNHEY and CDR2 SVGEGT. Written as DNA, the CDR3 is TGTGCCAGCAGTTACCCCGGTAGCAATCAGCCCCAGCATTTT. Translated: CASSYPGSNQPQHF.